The 14 T cell receptor beta chains presented below share a single source sample, sequenced in a study of shared clonotypes between healthy human individuals. Sequencing used immunoSEQ multiplex PCR; TCRdb keeps in-frame clones, though not all of them. The sample yields roughly 700,000 clones, approximately 79% seen once. The sequenced material came from memory CD4+ T cells sorted from blood. Subset here: CD45RA-negative fraction. The origin of the receptors is a woman under 40 in good health.

The chain is built from TRBV19 and TRBJ1-2; D not resolved. The V gene lost 0 bases and the J gene lost 8 bases, with 10 bases spanning the gap. Germline V gene data show CDR1 as LNHDA and CDR2 as SQIVND (reference sequence). The CDR3 runs 13 residues. In nucleotides, the CDR3 is TGTGCCAGTAGTATAGACTTTACCTACGGCTACACCTTC. It yields the protein CASSIDFTYGYTF.

The J gene is TRBJ2-5, the V gene TRBV2; a weak D match, TRBD1 (6 bases). The CDR3 covers 12 residues. V dropped 10 bases and J dropped 4 bases, with 13 bases sitting between them. Germline values: CDR1 SNHLY, CDR2 FYNNEI. The DNA for the CDR3 is TGTGCCAACGGACAGACAAGAGAGACCCAGTACTTC. Amino acids: CANGQTRETQYF.

The chain combines TRBV30 with TRBJ1-4; 8 positions agree with TRBD1. This CDR3 contains 15 residues. CDR1 is GTSNPN, CDR2 SVGIG, per germline (reference sequence). With V trimmed by 0 bases and J by 3 bases, 3 bases remained unmatched. The CDR3 loop is CAWSVGQGPNEKLFF. The CDR3 nucleotides read TGTGCCTGGAGTGTAGGACAGGGACCTAATGAAAAACTGTTTTTT.

The rearrangement uses TRBV5-4 and TRBJ2-1; possibly TRBD2 for D (5 bases). Germline CDR1 is SGHNT and CDR2 is YYREEE (reference sequence). This CDR3 has 15 residues. Trimming removed 2 bases from V and 6 bases from J, with 15 bases in between. The CDR3 DNA reads TGTGCCAGCAGCTTTACAACTAGAGGGTCCAATGAGCAGTTCTTC. Translating gives CASSFTTRGSNEQFF.

This clone was recorded once. The chain joins TRBV19 to TRBJ2-1; 9 nucleotides agree with TRBD1. The CDR3 has 15 amino acids. Germline-derived CDR1 and CDR2 are LNHDA and SQIVND (reference sequence). The V gene end was trimmed by 4 bases and the J gene end by 10 bases; junction bases not matched to a gene: 11. CDR3 in DNA: TGTGCCAGTAGTACGGGACAGGGTGGGCCAGGGGAGCAGTTCTTC. Protein sequence: CASSTGQGGPGEQFF.

This clone was counted a few times. CDR3 sequence: CASSFQGEGNEQFF. The CDR3 DNA follows: TGCGCCAGCAGCTTTCAGGGGGAAGGTAATGAGCAGTTCTTC. The J gene is TRBJ2-1, the V gene TRBV5-1; 7 bases align to TRBD1. The junction had 6 bases not matched to a gene; V was cut back by 2 bases and J by 7 bases. Per germline, CDR1 SGHRS and CDR2 YFSETQ. This CDR3 spans 14 amino acids.

The V and J genes are TRBV2 and TRBJ1-4, with a tentative D call TRBD1 (6 bases). This CDR3 is built from 13 residues. Trimming removed 4 bases from V and 5 bases from J, with 8 bases in between. Germline V lookup: CDR1 SNHLY, CDR2 FYNNEI. CDR3: CASSGTENEKLFF. The CDR3 DNA is TGTGCCAGCAGTGGGACAGAGAATGAAAAACTGTTTTTT.

J is TRBJ2-1 and V is TRBV7-9, with D perhaps TRBD2 (6 bases). V lost 1 base and J lost 8, with 21 bases in between. This CDR3 contains 17 residues. CDR1 is SEHNR and CDR2 is FQNEAQ in the germline V gene (reference sequence). The DNA for the CDR3 is TGTGCCAGCAGCTTAGTAGCCGGGACTCCCCATAGGGATGAGCAGTTCTTC. Translated: CASSLVAGTPHRDEQFF.

This sequence joins TRBV4-2 and TRBJ2-1; TRBD2 matches at 15 bases. The germline V gene has CDR1 LGHNA and CDR2 YNFKEQ. This CDR3 is built from 16 residues. V was pared by 1 base and J by 10 bases, with 5 bases of the junction left unmatched. CDR3 nucleotides: TGTGCCAGCAGCCAAGCCCGTGGGACTAGCGGGAGGGAGCAGTTCTTC. Its protein is CASSQARGTSGREQFF.

This clone occurred a few times. The genes are TRBV2 and TRBJ2-2, with D perhaps TRBD2 (5 bases). Trimming removed 0 bases from V and 1 base from J, with 6 bases in between. There are 15 residues in the CDR3. Per germline, CDR1 SNHLY and CDR2 FYNNEI. The CDR3 nucleotides read TGTGCCAGCAGTGAAGCGGGAGTGAACACCGGGGAGCTGTTTTTT. Translation: CASSEAGVNTGELFF.

The rearrangement uses TRBV6-5 and TRBJ1-5; 11 nucleotides line up with TRBD1. Looked up from germline, CDR1 is MNHEY and CDR2 is SVGAGI. The ends lost 7 bases at V and 7 bases at J; junction bases unmatched: 9. The CDR3 extends over 15 amino acids. The CDR3: CASTRGTGGGQPQHF. CDR3 nucleotide sequence: TGTGCCAGCACCCGAGGGACAGGGGGAGGGCAGCCCCAGCATTTT.

This clone was counted between two and nine times. V and J are TRBV2 and TRBJ1-2, with D uncertain. V lost 8 bases to trimming and J lost 2 bases, with 9 bases between them. CDR1 and CDR2 from the germline V gene are SNHLY and FYNNEI. The CDR3 spans 12 residues. The CDR3: CASEWGNYGYTF. DNA of the CDR3: TGTGCCAGCGAATGGGGAAACTATGGCTACACCTTC.

V and J are TRBV28 and TRBJ1-5; D not resolved. Germline V lookup: CDR1 MDHEN, CDR2 SYDVKM. The V gene lost 5 bases and the J gene lost 9 bases, with 14 bases spanning the gap. The CDR3 is 13 amino acids. CDR3 in amino acids: CASSPGLKSPQHF. For the CDR3, the DNA is TGTGCCAGCAGTCCAGGTCTTAAGTCGCCCCAGCATTTT.

V usage is TRBV4-1 and J usage is TRBJ2-3; the D gene could be TRBD1 or TRBD2 (5 bases each). Trimming stripped 3 bases from V and 3 bases from J, with 10 bases between. This CDR3 has 14 residues. The germline gives CDR1 MGHRA, CDR2 YSYEKL. CDR3 amino acids: CASSQGTRTDTQYF. Here the CDR3 DNA reads TGCGCCAGCAGCCAGGGGACGAGGACAGATACGCAGTATTTT.